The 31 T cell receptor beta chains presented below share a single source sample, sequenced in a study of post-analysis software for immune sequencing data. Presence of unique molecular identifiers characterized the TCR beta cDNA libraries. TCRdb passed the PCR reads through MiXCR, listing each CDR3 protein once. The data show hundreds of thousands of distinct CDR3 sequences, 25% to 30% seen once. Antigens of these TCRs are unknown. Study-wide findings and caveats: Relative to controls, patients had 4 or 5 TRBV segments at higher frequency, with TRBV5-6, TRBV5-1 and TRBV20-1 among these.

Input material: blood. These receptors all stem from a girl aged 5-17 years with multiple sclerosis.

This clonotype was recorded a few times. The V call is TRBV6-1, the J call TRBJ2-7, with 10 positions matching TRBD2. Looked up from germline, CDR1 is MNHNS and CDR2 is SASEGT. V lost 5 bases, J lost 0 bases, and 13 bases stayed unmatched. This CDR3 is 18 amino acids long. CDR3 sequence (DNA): TGTGCCAGCAGTCCGCCACGTTTCAGCGGGAGGGACTCCTACGAGCAGTACTTC. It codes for CASSPPRFSGRDSYEQYF.

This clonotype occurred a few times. In DNA form, the CDR3 reads TGTGCCAGCCGCTCTACGGGGGGCCGGGGATGGCCCACAGATACGCAGTATTTT. Its translation is CASRSTGGRGWPTDTQYF. The rearrangement uses TRBV6-2 or TRBV6-3 and TRBJ2-3; possibly TRBD2 for D (7 bases). The CDR3 is 18 amino acids. Trimming shortened V by 8 bases and J by 2 bases, and 26 bases separated the two germline ends. Germline V gene lookup returns CDR1 MNHEY and CDR2 SVGEGT.

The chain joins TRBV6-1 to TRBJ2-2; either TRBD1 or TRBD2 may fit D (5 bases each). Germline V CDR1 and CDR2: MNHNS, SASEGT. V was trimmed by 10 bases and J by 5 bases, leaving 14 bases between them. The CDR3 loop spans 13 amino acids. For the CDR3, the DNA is TGTGCCATAGCCGGGGCGGAAACCGGGGAGCTGTTTTTT. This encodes CAIAGAETGELFF.

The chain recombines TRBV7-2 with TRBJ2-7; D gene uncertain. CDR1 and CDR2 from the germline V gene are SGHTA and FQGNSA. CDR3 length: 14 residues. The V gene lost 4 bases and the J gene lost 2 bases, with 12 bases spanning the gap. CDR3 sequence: CASSSTFGTYEQYF. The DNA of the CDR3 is TGTGCCAGCAGCTCCACTTTCGGAACCTACGAGCAGTACTTC.

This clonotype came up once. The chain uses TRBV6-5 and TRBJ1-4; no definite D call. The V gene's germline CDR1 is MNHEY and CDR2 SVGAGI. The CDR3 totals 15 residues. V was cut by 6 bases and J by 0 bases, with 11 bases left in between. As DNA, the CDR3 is TGTGCCAGCAGCCCCGGAGACACAACTAATGAAAAACTGTTTTTT. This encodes CASSPGDTTNEKLFF.

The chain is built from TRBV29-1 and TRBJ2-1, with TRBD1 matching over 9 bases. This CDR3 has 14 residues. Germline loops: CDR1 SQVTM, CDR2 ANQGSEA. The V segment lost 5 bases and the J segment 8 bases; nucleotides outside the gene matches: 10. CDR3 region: CSVLGQGRGYEQFF. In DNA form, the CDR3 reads TGCAGCGTTCTCGGACAGGGGAGAGGGTATGAGCAGTTCTTC.

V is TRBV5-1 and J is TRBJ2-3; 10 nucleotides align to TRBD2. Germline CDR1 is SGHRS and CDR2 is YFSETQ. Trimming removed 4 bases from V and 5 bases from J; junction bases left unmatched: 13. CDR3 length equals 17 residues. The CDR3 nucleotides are TGCGCCAGCAGCGCCCTTCTAGCGGGGGCCCCGGGAGATACGCAGTATTTT. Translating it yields CASSALLAGAPGDTQYF.

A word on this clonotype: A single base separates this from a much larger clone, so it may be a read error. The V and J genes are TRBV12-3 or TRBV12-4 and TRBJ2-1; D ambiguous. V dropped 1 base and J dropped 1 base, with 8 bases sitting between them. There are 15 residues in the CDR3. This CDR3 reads CASSLGGESYNEQFF. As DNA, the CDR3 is TGTGCCAGCAGTTTAGGTGGTGAGTCCTACAATGAGCAGTTCTTC.

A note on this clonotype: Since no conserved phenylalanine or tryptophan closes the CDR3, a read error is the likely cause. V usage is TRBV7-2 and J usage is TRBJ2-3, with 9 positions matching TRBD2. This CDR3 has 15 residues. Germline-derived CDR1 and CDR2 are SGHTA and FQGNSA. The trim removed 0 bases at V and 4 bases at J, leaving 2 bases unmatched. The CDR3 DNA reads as TGTGCCAGCAGCTTAGCAGGCGGGGGGGCAGATACGCAGTATTTG. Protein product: CASSLAGGGADTQYL.

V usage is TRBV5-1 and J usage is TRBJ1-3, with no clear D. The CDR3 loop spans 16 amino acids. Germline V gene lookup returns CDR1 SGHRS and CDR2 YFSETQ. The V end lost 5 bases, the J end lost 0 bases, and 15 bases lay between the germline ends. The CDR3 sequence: CASRPDEGFSGNTIYF. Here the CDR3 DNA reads TGCGCCAGCAGACCGGACGAGGGTTTCTCTGGAAACACCATATATTTT.

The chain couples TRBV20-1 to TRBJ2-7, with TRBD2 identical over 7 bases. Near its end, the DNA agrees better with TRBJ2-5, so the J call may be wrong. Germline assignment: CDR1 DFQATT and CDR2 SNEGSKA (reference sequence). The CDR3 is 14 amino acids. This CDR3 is CSARLGVAGETQYF. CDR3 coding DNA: TGCAGTGCCCGTCTGGGGGTAGCGGGAGAGACCCAGTACTTC.

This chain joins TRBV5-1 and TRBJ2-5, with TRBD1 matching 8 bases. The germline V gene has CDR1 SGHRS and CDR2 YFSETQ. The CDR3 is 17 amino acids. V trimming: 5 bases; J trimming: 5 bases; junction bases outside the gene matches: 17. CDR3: CASRIGNQDRVSETQYF. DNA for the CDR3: TGCGCCAGCAGAATTGGAAATCAGGACAGGGTTTCGGAGACCCAGTACTTC.

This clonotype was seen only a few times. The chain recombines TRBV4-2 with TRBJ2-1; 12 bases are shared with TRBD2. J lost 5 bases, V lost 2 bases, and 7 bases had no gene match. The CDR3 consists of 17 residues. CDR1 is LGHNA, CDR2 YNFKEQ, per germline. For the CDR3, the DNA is TGTGCCAGCAGCCAACGGACTAGCGGGGAGGTTAACAATGAGCAGTTCTTC. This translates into CASSQRTSGEVNNEQFF.

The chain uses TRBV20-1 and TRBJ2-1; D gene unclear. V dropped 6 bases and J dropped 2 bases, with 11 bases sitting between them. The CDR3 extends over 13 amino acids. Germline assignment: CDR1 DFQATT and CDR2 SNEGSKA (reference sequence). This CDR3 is CSAHPTTYNEQFF. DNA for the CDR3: TGCAGTGCCCACCCCACTACCTACAATGAGCAGTTCTTC.

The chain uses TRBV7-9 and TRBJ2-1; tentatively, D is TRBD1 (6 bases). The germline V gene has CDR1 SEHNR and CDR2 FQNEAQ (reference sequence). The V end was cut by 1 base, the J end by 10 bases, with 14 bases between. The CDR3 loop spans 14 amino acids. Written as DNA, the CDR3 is TGTGCCAGCAGCTTAGTTTTGGGGACACAAGAGCAGTTCTTC. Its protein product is CASSLVLGTQEQFF.

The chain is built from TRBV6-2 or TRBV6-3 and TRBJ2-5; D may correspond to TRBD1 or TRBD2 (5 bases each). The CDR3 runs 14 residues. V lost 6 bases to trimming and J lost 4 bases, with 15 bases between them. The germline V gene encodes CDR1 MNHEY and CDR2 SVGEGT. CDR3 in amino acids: CASRIAGGAETQYF. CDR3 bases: TGTGCCAGCAGGATAGCTGGGGGAGCAGAGACCCAGTACTTC.

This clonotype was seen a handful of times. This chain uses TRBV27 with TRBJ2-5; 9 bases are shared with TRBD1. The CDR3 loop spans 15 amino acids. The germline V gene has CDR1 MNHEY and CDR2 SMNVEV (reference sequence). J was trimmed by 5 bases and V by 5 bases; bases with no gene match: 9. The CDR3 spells CASSHGTGSEETQYF. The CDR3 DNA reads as TGTGCCAGCAGTCACGGGACAGGGTCGGAGGAGACCCAGTACTTC.

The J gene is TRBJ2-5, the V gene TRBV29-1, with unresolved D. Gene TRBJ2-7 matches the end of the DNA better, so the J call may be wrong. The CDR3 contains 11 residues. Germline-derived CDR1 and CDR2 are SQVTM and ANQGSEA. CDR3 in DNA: TGCAGCGTTGATTTGGGTTACGAGCAGTACTTC. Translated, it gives CSVDLGYEQYF.

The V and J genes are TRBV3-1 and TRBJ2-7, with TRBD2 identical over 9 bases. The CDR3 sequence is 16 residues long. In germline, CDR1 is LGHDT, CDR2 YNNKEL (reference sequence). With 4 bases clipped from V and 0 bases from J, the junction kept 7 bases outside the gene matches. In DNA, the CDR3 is TGTGCCAGCAGCCCTTGGACTAGCGCCCGCTCCTACGAGCAGTACTTC. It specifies CASSPWTSARSYEQYF.

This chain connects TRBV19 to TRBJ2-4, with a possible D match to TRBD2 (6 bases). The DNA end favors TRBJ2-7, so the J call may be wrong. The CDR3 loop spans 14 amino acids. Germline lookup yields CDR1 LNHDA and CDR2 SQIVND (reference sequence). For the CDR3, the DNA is TGTGCCAGTAGAATTGGGACTGGCCCCCACGAGCAGTACTTC. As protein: CASRIGTGPHEQYF.

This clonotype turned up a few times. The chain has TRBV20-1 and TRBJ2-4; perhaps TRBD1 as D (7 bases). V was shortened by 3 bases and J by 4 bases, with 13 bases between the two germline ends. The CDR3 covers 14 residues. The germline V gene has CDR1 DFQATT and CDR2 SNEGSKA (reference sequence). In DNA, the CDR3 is TGCAGTGCTAGGGCCGCAGGGGGGAAAAACATTCAGTACTTC. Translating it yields CSARAAGGKNIQYF.

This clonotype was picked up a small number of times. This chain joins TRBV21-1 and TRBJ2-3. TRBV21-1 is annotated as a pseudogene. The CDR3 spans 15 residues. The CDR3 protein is CASSNHGSYTDTQYF. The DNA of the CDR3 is TGTGCCAGCAGCAATCATGGCAGCTACACAGATACGCAGTATTTT.

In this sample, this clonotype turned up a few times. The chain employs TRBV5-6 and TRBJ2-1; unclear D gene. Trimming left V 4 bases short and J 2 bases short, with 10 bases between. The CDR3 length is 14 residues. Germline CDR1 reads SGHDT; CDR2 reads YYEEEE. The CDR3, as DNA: TGTGCCAGCAGCGCCGGCACTACCTACAATGAGCAGTTCTTC. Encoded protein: CASSAGTTYNEQFF.

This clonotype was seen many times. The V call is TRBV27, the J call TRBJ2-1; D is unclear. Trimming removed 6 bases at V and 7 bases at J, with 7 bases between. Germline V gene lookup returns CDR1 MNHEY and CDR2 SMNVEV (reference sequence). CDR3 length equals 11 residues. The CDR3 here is CASRQRNEQFF. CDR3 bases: TGTGCCAGCAGACAGCGAAATGAGCAGTTCTTC.

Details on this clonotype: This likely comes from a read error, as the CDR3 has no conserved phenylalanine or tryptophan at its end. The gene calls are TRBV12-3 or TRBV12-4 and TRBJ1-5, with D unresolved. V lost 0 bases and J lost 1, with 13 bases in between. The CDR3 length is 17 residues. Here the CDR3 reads CASSLAFGRESNQPQHL. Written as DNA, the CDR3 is TGTGCCAGCAGTTTAGCGTTTGGGCGGGAGAGCAATCAGCCCCAGCATCTT.

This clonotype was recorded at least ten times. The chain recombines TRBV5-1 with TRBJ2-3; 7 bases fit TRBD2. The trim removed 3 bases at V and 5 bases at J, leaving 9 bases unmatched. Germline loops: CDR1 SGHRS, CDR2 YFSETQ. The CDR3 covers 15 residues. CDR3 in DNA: TGCGCCAGCAGCTCGGGAGGACTAGAACGAGATACGCAGTATTTT. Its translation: CASSSGGLERDTQYF.

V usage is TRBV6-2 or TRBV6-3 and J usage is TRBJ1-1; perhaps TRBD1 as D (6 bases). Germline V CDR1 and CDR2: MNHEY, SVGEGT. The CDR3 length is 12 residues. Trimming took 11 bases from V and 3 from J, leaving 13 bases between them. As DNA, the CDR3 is TGTGCCGGCCGGGACACCGACACTGAAGCTTTCTTT. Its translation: CAGRDTDTEAFF.

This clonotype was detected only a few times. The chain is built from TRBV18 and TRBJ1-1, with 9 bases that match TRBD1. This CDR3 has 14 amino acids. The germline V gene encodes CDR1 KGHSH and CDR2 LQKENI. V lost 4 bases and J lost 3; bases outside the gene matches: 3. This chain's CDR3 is CASSRRTGDTEAFF. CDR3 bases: TGTGCCAGCTCACGACGGACAGGGGACACTGAAGCTTTCTTT. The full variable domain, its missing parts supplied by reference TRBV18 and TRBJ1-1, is NAGVMQNPRHLVRRRGQEARLRCSPMKGHSHVYWYRQLPEEGLKFMVYLQKENIIDESGMPKERFSAEFPKEGPSILRIQQVVRGDSAAYFCASSRRTGDTEAFFGQGTRLTVV.

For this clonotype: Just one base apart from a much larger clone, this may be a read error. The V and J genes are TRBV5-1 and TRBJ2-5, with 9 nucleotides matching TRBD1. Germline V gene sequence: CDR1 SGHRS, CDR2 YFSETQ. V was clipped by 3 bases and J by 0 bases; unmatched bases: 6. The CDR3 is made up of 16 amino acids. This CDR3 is CASSSVDRGYQETQYF. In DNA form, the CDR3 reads TGCGCCAGCAGCTCCGTCGACAGGGGGTACCAAGAGACCCAGTACTTC.

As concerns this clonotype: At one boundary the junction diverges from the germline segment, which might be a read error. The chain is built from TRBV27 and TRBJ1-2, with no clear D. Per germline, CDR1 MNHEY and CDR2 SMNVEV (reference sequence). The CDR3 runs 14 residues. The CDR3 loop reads CVSSITGSNYGYTF. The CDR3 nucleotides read TGTGTCAGCAGTATCACCGGGAGCAACTATGGCTACACCTTC.

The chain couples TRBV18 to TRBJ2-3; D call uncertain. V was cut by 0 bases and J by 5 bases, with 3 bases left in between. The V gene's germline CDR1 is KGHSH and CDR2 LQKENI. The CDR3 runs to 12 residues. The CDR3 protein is CASSPPVDTQYF. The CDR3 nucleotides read TGTGCCAGCTCACCACCTGTAGATACGCAGTATTTT. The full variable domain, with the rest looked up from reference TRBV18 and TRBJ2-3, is NAGVMQNPRHLVRRRGQEARLRCSPMKGHSHVYWYRQLPEEGLKFMVYLQKENIIDESGMPKERFSAEFPKEGPSILRIQQVVRGDSAAYFCASSPPVDTQYFGPGTRLTVL.